The source of this T cell receptor beta chain is a study of OX40 agonist ivuxolimab in advanced cancers. Study summary: The study treated patients with ivuxolimab, an agonistic anti-OX40 (CD134) antibody. Hepatocellular carcinoma, melanoma, renal cell or head and neck cancer affected the dose-escalation patients. Patients were treated with intravenous ivuxolimab, dosed at 0.01 to 10 mg/kg and infused every 2 weeks. Notes on the study in general: Dose levels from 0.1 to 3.0 mg/kg saw CD4+ and CD8+ blood T cells expand clonally by week 6.

V lost 2 bases and J lost 0, with 9 bases in between. Looked up from germline, CDR1 is SGHKS and CDR2 is YYEKEE (reference sequence). This CDR3 is 16 amino acids long. Repertoires were generated with immunoSEQ multiplex PCR, while TCRdb's copy carries only in-frame clones and drops some. In the table there are under 55,000 clones, 89% of which are singletons. Regarding this clone: The antigen is unknown.

This receptor was obtained from an adult with an advanced solid tumor such as melanoma, head and neck, liver or kidney cancer. The gene calls are TRBV5-5 and TRBJ2-6; a possible D gene is TRBD2 (5 bases). The starting material was CD4+ or CD8+ T cells sorted from blood, obtained in a trial of the OX40 agonist ivuxolimab. The CDR3 sequence: CASSFPGDSGANVLTF. CDR3 in DNA: TGTGCCAGCAGCTTTCCCGGGGACTCTGGGGCCAACGTCCTGACTTTC.